This T cell receptor (beta chain) appears in the sequencing data of a study of cytomegalovirus exposure and HLA in healthy donors. Study-wide findings and caveats: In vitro experiments confirmed that three CMV-associated chains were specific for CMV antigens.

CDR3 length: 13 amino acids. V was pared by 5 bases and J by 2 bases, with 2 bases of the junction left unmatched. Germline V gives CDR1 SGHDT, CDR2 YYEEEE. The PCR had 60 Vbeta and 13 Jbeta primers. Produced via immunoSEQ multiplex PCR; TCRdb's table is partial and in-frame only. Of about 65,000 clones in the sample, around 73% are singletons; the top ten hold 3%. This clone was detected a few times. Its antigen is still unknown. The sequence came from a girl between 10 and 17 years old in good health and CMV-seropositive. Sequencing was done on a sample of PBMCs. The chain employs TRBV5-6 and TRBJ2-5; 8 bases are a match to TRBD1. CDR3 protein: CASSWDRQETQYF. For the CDR3, the DNA is TGTGCCAGCAGTTGGGACAGGCAAGAGACCCAGTACTTC.